This TCR beta chain emerged from a study of T cell responses to AZD1222 COVID-19 vaccine. Notes on the study in general: Reports say nearly half of spike-specific TCRs go after unmutated variant regions. With dominance at 160-218 and 743-854, vaccine-associated CD4 TCRs spanned spike. Sampling captured repertoires only after the peak T cell response.

Doses given second, at about 4 or about 12 weeks, were pooled. The CDR3 consists of 14 residues. CDR1 is GTSNPN, CDR2 SVGIG, per germline (reference sequence). Deletions cut 0 bases from V and 3 bases from J, with 9 bases between. With regard to this clone: No antigen is known for it.

Repertoires were generated with immunoSEQ multiplex PCR, while TCRdb's copy carries only in-frame clones and drops some. The table lists about 130,000 clones, over 85% of them singletons. The receptor comes from an adult who received the AZD1222 COVID-19 vaccine. The sample was peripheral blood, taken 28 days after the second AZD1222 dose. The V and J genes are TRBV30 and TRBJ1-5; D unclear. The CDR3 spells CAWSVYGVNQPQHF. The CDR3 nucleotides are TGTGCCTGGAGTGTATATGGTGTCAATCAGCCCCAGCATTTT.